The rows below give T cell receptor beta chains drawn from one sample of a study of PD-1 blockade in classical Hodgkin lymphoma. Clones were sequenced by immunoSEQ multiplex PCR, and TCRdb holds only the in-frame ones, with some missing. The profile covers 3,500 to 4,500 clones, with around 80% appearing a single time and 36% taken by the ten largest. Specimen: peripheral blood mononuclear cells (PBMCs), collected at baseline. The receptors here all came from a human donor with classical Hodgkin lymphoma. Each CDR3 is given with its conserved first and last residue. D genes are given only for firm matches. The size entry is marked missing in some rows and otherwise reads once, few, many or a size class.

v_call: TRBV6-4
d_call: TRBD1
clone_size: NA
j_call: TRBJ2-7
cdr3_aa: CASSDSLDRDHEQYF
cdr3_nt: TGTGCCAGCAGTGACTCCCTTGACAGGGACCACGAGCAGTACTTC

v_call: TRBV28
d_call: TRBD1
clone_size: few
j_call: TRBJ2-7
cdr3_aa: CASSNRQGSGEQYF
cdr3_nt: TGTGCCAGCAGTAATCGACAGGGATCGGGGGAGCAGTACTTC

v_call: TRBV6-5
d_call: TRBD1
clone_size: few
j_call: TRBJ1-1
cdr3_aa: CASSWTGDTEAFF
cdr3_nt: TGTGCCAGCAGTTGGACAGGCGACACTGAAGCTTTCTTT

v_call: TRBV27
d_call: NA
clone_size: once
j_call: TRBJ2-7
cdr3_aa: CASSLSGTISYEQYF
cdr3_nt: TGTGCCAGCAGTTTATCGGGGACAATCTCCTACGAGCAGTACTTC

v_call: TRBV7-3
d_call: NA
clone_size: NA
j_call: TRBJ2-2
cdr3_aa: CASSPLDRYTGELFF
cdr3_nt: TGTGCCAGCAGCCCTCTAGACAGATACACCGGGGAGCTGTTTTTT

v_call: TRBV27
d_call: NA
clone_size: medium-sized
j_call: TRBJ2-2
cdr3_aa: CASSFGTNTGELFF
cdr3_nt: TGTGCCAGCAGTTTTGGGACAAACACCGGGGAGCTGTTTTTT

v_call: TRBV28
d_call: TRBD2
clone_size: NA
j_call: TRBJ2-1
cdr3_aa: CASSLGDGTSGGDEQFF
cdr3_nt: TGTGCCAGCAGTTTAGGGGACGGGACTAGCGGGGGGGATGAGCAGTTCTTC

v_call: TRBV6-5
d_call: NA
clone_size: once
j_call: TRBJ2-5
cdr3_aa: CASSYSKGETQYF
cdr3_nt: TGTGCCAGCAGTTACTCGAAAGGGGAGACCCAGTACTTC

v_call: TRBV28
d_call: NA
clone_size: few
j_call: TRBJ2-3
cdr3_aa: CASSLEDTQYF
cdr3_nt: TGTGCCAGCAGTTTAGAAGATACGCAGTATTTT

v_call: TRBV5-4
d_call: NA
clone_size: NA
j_call: TRBJ2-7
cdr3_aa: CASRRTESYEQYF
cdr3_nt: TGTGCCAGCAGACGGACAGAATCCTACGAGCAGTACTTC

v_call: TRBV7-6
d_call: NA
clone_size: NA
j_call: TRBJ1-2
cdr3_aa: CASSLAPGYGYTF
cdr3_nt: TGTGCCAGCAGCTTAGCGCCAGGGTATGGCTACACCTTC

v_call: TRBV15
d_call: NA
clone_size: NA
j_call: TRBJ2-1
cdr3_aa: CATSRSEAYNEQFF
cdr3_nt: TGTGCCACCAGCCGGAGCGAGGCCTACAATGAGCAGTTCTTC

v_call: TRBV6-5
d_call: NA
clone_size: NA
j_call: TRBJ2-5
cdr3_aa: CASRQEQRGQETQYF
cdr3_nt: TGTGCCAGCAGGCAAGAACAGAGGGGACAAGAGACCCAGTACTTC

v_call: TRBV28
d_call: TRBD1
clone_size: NA
j_call: TRBJ2-7
cdr3_aa: CASTVRTGGGREQYF
cdr3_nt: TGTGCCAGCACCGTTAGGACAGGGGGTGGTCGCGAGCAGTACTTC

v_call: TRBV5-1
d_call: TRBD1
clone_size: NA
j_call: TRBJ2-1
cdr3_aa: CASSKKTGTGIYNEQFF
cdr3_nt: TGCGCCAGCAGCAAGAAAACCGGGACAGGGATATACAATGAGCAGTTCTTC

v_call: TRBV29-1
d_call: NA
clone_size: NA
j_call: TRBJ2-5
cdr3_aa: CSVQGGETQYF
cdr3_nt: TGCAGCGTCCAGGGGGGGGAGACCCAGTACTTC

v_call: TRBV9
d_call: TRBD2
clone_size: NA
j_call: TRBJ2-1
cdr3_aa: CASSATRRDYRSNEQFF
cdr3_nt: TGTGCCAGCAGCGCGACTCGGCGGGACTACCGATCCAATGAGCAGTTCTTC

v_call: TRBV19
d_call: NA
clone_size: few
j_call: TRBJ2-1
cdr3_aa: CASSMIVGASSYNEQFF
cdr3_nt: TGTGCCAGTAGTATGATAGTGGGCGCTAGCTCCTACAATGAGCAGTTCTTC

v_call: TRBV2
d_call: NA
clone_size: NA
j_call: TRBJ2-2
cdr3_aa: CASSEAGPGELFF
cdr3_nt: TGTGCCAGCAGTGAAGCAGGGCCCGGGGAGCTGTTTTTT

v_call: TRBV7-9
d_call: TRBD2
clone_size: NA
j_call: TRBJ2-3
cdr3_aa: CASSPPPSGGPSTDTQYF
cdr3_nt: TGTGCCAGCAGCCCACCCCCTAGCGGGGGGCCTAGCACAGATACGCAGTATTTT

v_call: TRBV13
d_call: NA
clone_size: few
j_call: TRBJ2-7
cdr3_aa: CASSLAMGRSSYEQYF
cdr3_nt: TGTGCCAGCAGCTTAGCTATGGGGAGGTCTTCCTACGAGCAGTACTTC

v_call: TRBV9
d_call: NA
clone_size: NA
j_call: TRBJ1-5
cdr3_aa: CASSEEASNQPQHF
cdr3_nt: TGTGCCAGCAGCGAGGAGGCAAGCAATCAGCCCCAGCATTTT

v_call: TRBV11-2
d_call: TRBD1
clone_size: NA
j_call: TRBJ2-7
cdr3_aa: CASSVGQSSYEQYF
cdr3_nt: TGTGCCAGCAGCGTGGGACAGTCCTCCTACGAGCAGTACTTC

v_call: TRBV7-9
d_call: TRBD2
clone_size: NA
j_call: TRBJ2-1
cdr3_aa: CASSLRRGGDNEQFF
cdr3_nt: TGTGCCAGCAGCTTAAGGAGGGGAGGGGACAATGAGCAGTTCTTC

v_call: TRBV30
d_call: NA
clone_size: NA
j_call: TRBJ2-6
cdr3_aa: CAWCGGRYNKRANVLTF
cdr3_nt: TGTGCCTGGTGTGGCGGGCGTTATAACAAACGGGCCAACGTCCTGACTTTC